This T cell receptor (beta chain) was sequenced in a study of T cell responses to AZD1222 COVID-19 vaccine. Study-wide results and limits: Regions left unmutated in variants are reportedly the target of nearly half of spike-specific TCRs. It should be noted that donors were predominantly white British and more often female, and clonal diversity was possibly underestimated.

Points on this clone: The antigen is undetermined.

The CDR3 covers 14 residues. Trimming removed 6 bases at V and 2 bases at J, with 10 bases between. CDR1 and CDR2 from the germline V gene are SGHNT and YENEEA. This table comes from immunoSEQ multiplex PCR, and its TCRdb copy is limited to in-frame clones, with some not included. The data contain tens of thousands of clones, approximately 88% of them singletons. The sequencing here drew on peripheral blood, taken 28 days after the second AZD1222 dose. The gene calls are TRBV11-3 and TRBJ2-2; D gene uncertain. The source is an adult who received the AZD1222 COVID-19 vaccine. CDR3 loop: CASSLTSNTGELFF. The DNA of the CDR3 is TGTGCCAGCAGTCTGACATCTAACACCGGGGAGCTGTTTTTT.